Sequencing of this TCR beta chain was carried out in a study of regulatory dendritic cells for organ transplantation. The wider study: LPS was added to dendritic cell cultures on day 6.

Note on this clone: No antigen is known for it.

This CDR3 contains 17 residues. Germline V CDR1 and CDR2: KGHSH, LQKENI. Between the trimmed V and J ends, which lost 4 bases and 0 bases, there was a span of 13 bases. Allogeneic regulatory or mature dendritic cells were co-cultured for 5 days with CFSE-labeled sorted T cells at 1:10. The protocol was immunoSEQ multiplex PCR, while the TCRdb copy is restricted to in-frame clones and leaves out a portion. The sample contains approximately 22,000 clones, roughly 87% of which appear only once. Overall study findings and caveats: Naive T cells showed high diversity, memory cells less, memory CD8+ least. Considerable individual heterogeneity was seen in alloreactive memory CD8+ T cells.

Sequencing was done on a sample of naive CD4+ T cells from blood cultured with dendritic cells. The subset here: CD45RA+ naive T cells. The rearrangement links TRBV18 to TRBJ2-6; D gene uncertain. The sequence came from a human donor in good health. The CDR3 nucleotides read TGTGCCAGCTCACGCTCTGAGAAGTCCTCTGGGGCCAACGTCCTGACTTTC. Its translation is CASSRSEKSSGANVLTF.